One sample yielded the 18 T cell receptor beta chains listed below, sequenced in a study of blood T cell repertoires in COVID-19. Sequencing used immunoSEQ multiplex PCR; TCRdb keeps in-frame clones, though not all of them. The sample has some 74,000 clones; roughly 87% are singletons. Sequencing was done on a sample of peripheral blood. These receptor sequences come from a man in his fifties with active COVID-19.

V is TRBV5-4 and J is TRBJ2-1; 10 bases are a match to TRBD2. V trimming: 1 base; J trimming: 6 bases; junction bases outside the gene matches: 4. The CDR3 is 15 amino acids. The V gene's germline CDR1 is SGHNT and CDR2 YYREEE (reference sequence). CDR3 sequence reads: CASSLRGLAFNEQFF. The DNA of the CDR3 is TGTGCCAGCAGCTTGAGGGGACTAGCGTTCAATGAGCAGTTCTTC.

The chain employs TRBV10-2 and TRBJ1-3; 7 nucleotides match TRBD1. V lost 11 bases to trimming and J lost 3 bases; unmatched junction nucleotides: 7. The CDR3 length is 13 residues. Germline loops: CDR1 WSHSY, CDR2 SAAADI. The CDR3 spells CALIPGGGNTIYF. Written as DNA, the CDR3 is TGCGCCTTAATACCAGGGGGTGGAAACACCATATATTTT.

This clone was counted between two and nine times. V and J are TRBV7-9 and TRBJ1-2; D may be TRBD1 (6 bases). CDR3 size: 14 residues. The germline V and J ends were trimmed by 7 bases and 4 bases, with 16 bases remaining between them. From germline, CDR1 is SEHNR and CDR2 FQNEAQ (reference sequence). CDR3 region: CASTPGAVGYGYTF. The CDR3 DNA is TGTGCCAGCACCCCAGGGGCGGTAGGCTATGGCTACACCTTC.

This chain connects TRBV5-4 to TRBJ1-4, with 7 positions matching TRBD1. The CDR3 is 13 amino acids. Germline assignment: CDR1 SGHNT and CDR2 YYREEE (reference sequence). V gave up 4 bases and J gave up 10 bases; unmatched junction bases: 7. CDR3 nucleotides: TGTGCCAGCAGCCCAGACAGGGATGGAAAACTGTTTTTT. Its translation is CASSPDRDGKLFF.

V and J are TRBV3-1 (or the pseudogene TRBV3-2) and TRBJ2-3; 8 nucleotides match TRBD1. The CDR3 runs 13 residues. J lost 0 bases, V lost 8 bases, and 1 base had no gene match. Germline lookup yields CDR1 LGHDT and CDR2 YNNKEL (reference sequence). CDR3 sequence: CASQGASTDTQYF. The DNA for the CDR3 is TGTGCCAGCCAGGGGGCGAGCACAGATACGCAGTATTTT.

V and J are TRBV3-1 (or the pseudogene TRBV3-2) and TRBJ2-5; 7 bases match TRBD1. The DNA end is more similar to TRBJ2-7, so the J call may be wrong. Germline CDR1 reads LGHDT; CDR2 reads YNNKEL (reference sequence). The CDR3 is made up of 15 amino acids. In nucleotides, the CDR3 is TGTGCCAGCAGACCTTCCGGGACAGAATTCTACGAGCAGTACTTC. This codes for CASRPSGTEFYEQYF.

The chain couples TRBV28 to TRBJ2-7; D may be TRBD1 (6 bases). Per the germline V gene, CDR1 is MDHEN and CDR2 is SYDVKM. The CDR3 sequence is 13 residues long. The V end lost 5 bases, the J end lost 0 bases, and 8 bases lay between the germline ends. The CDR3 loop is CASSQGSSYEQYF. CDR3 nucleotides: TGTGCCAGCAGTCAGGGGAGCTCCTACGAGCAGTACTTC. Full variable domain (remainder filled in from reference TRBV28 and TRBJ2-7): DVKVTQSSRYLVKRTGEKVFLECVQDMDHENMFWYRQDPGLGLRLIYFSYDVKMKEKGDIPEGYSVSREKKERFSLILESASTNQTSMYLCASSQGSSYEQYFGPGTRLTVT.

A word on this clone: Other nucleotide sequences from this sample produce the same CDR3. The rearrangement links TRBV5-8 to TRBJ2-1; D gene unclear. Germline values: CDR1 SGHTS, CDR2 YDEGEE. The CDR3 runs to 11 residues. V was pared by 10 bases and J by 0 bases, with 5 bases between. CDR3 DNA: TGTGCCTCTCGCTCCTACAATGAGCAGTTCTTC. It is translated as CASRSYNEQFF.

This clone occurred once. The CDR3 loop is CASSPETGGIYTEAFF. Here the CDR3 DNA reads TGCGCCAGCAGCCCCGAGACAGGGGGCATTTATACTGAAGCTTTCTTT. The chain recombines TRBV10-1 with TRBJ1-1; 10 bases are a match to TRBD1. V lost 6 bases and J lost 5; bases outside the gene matches: 12. Germline V gene lookup returns CDR1 WNHNN and CDR2 SYGVQD (reference sequence). The CDR3 extends over 16 amino acids.

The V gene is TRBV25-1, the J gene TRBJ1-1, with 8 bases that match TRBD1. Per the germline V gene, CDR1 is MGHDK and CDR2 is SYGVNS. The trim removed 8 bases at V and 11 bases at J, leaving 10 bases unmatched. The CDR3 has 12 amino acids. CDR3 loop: CASRPGQEYAFF. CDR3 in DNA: TGTGCCAGCCGGCCGGGACAGGAATATGCTTTCTTT. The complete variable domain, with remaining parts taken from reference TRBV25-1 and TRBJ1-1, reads EADIYQTPRYLVIGTGKKITLECSQTMGHDKMYWYQQDPGMELHLIHYSYGVNSTEKGDLSSESTVSRIRTEHFPLTLESARPSHTSQYLCASRPGQEYAFFGQGTRLTVV.

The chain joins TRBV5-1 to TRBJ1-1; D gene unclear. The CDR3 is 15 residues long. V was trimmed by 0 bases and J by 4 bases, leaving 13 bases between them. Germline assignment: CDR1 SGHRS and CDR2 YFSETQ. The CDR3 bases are TGCGCCAGCAGCTTGGGCGGAGGCGACGCCACTGAAGCTTTCTTT. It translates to CASSLGGGDATEAFF.

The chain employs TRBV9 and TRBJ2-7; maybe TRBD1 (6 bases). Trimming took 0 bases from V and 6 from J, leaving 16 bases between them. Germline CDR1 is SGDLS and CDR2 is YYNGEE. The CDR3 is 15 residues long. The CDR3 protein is CASSVDQQGGIEQYF. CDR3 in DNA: TGTGCCAGCAGCGTAGATCAACAGGGCGGTATCGAGCAGTACTTC.

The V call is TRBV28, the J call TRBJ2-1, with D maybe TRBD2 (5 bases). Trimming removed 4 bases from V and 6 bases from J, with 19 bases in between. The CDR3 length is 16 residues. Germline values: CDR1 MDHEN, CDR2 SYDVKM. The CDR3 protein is CASSSPNSDYSNEQFF. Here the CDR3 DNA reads TGTGCCAGCAGTTCCCCAAATAGCGACTATTCCAATGAGCAGTTCTTC. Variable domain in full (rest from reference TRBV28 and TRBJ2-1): DVKVTQSSRYLVKRTGEKVFLECVQDMDHENMFWYRQDPGLGLRLIYFSYDVKMKEKGDIPEGYSVSREKKERFSLILESASTNQTSMYLCASSSPNSDYSNEQFFGPGTRLTVL.

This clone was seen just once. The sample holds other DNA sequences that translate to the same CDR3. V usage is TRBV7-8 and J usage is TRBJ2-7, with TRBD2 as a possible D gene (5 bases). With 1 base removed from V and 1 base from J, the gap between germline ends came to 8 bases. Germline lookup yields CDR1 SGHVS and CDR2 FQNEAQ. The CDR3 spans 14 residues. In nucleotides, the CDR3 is TGTGCCAGCAGCTTAGGGACTGGTTCCTACGAGCAGTACTTC. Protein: CASSLGTGSYEQYF.

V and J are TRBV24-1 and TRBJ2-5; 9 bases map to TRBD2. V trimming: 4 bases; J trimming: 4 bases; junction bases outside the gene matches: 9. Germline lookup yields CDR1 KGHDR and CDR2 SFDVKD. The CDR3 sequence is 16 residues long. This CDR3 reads CATSDHRLAGPETQYF. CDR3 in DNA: TGTGCCACCAGTGACCATCGTCTAGCGGGGCCAGAGACCCAGTACTTC.

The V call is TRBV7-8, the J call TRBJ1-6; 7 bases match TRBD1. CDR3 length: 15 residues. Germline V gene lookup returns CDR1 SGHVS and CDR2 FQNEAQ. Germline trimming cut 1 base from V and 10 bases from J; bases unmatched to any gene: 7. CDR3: CASSLGGDRESPLHF. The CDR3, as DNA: TGTGCCAGCAGCTTAGGGGGTGACAGGGAGTCACCCCTCCACTTT.

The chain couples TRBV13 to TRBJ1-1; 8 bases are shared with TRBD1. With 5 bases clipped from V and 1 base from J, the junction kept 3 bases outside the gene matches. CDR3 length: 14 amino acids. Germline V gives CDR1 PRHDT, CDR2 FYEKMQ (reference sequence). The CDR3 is CASSNTGGNTEAFF. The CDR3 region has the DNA TGTGCCAGCAGCAACACAGGGGGGAACACTGAAGCTTTCTTT.

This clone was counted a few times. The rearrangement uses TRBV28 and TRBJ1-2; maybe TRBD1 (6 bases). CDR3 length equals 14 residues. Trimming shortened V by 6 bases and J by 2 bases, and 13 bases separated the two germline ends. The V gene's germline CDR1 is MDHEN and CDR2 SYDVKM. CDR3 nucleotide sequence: TGTGCCAGCAGCGGATACAGGGTGAACTATGGCTACACCTTC. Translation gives CASSGYRVNYGYTF.